This T cell receptor beta chain stems from a study of cytomegalovirus exposure and HLA in healthy donors. The PCR contained 60 Vbeta and 13 Jbeta primers. Assay: immunoSEQ multiplex PCR; the TCRdb copy retains only in-frame clones and omits some. The data show over 120,000 clones, with roughly 80% seen just once and under 3% held by the top ten. The germline CDR1 and CDR2 sequences are SGHTA and FQGTGA. V trimming: 4 bases; J trimming: 7 bases; junction bases outside the gene matches: 14. The length of the CDR3 is 17 residues. The clonotype was recovered from a woman in her 30s in good health and CMV-seronegative. This chain uses TRBV7-3 with TRBJ2-1; 9 bases are shared with TRBD2. Sequenced input: PBMCs. The CDR3 is CASSSPLLAGGENEQFF. Here the CDR3 DNA reads TGTGCCAGCAGCTCCCCCCTCTTGGCGGGAGGGGAGAATGAGCAGTTCTTC.